These 16 T cell receptor beta chains were sequenced from one sample in a study of early T cells in non-severe SARS-CoV-2 infection. TCRdb independently ran MiXCR on the 5' RACE reads; one entry per CDR3 protein. The table includes tens of thousands of distinct CDR3 sequences, 10% to 15% detected once. Sequenced: whole blood. All receptors come from an adult who was a healthcare worker with PCR-confirmed SARS-CoV-2 infection or an uninfected control (not recorded which).

This clonotype was found a few times. The CDR3 sequence is CASSTRTGREQYF. Written as DNA, the CDR3 is TGTGCCAGCAGTACTCGGACAGGGAGGGAGCAGTACTTC. The V and J genes are TRBV11-2 and TRBJ2-7, with 8 bases lining up with TRBD1. The junction had 8 bases not matched to a gene; V was cut back by 6 bases and J by 7 bases. The CDR3 extends over 13 amino acids. Germline V gene lookup returns CDR1 SGHAT and CDR2 FQNNGV.

Ten or more counts support this clonotype. The V call is TRBV3-1, the J call TRBJ1-6, with 7 nucleotides matching TRBD1. The CDR3 covers 14 residues. Germline V gene sequence: CDR1 LGHDT, CDR2 YNNKEL (reference sequence). The trim removed 3 bases at V and 7 bases at J, leaving 3 bases unmatched. CDR3 in DNA: TGTGCCAGCAGCCACGGGACAGAGAATTCACCCCTCCACTTT. It encodes CASSHGTENSPLHF.

The chain links TRBV12-5 to TRBJ1-5; D gene uncertain. Germline assignment: CDR1 LGHNT and CDR2 FRNRAP. This CDR3 has 13 residues. V was trimmed by 7 bases and J by 0 bases, leaving 7 bases between them. CDR3 amino acids: CASAENSNQPQHF. The CDR3 coding sequence is TGTGCTAGTGCCGAAAATAGCAATCAGCCCCAGCATTTT.

This clonotype was recorded many times. This chain joins TRBV20-1 and TRBJ2-1; possible D gene TRBD2, 6 bases. Between the trimmed V and J ends, which lost 6 bases and 9 bases, there was a span of 12 bases. The length of the CDR3 is 11 residues. Germline CDR1 and CDR2: DFQATT and SNEGSKA (reference sequence). CDR3 sequence reads: CSAEGRSEQFF. The CDR3 nucleotides read TGCAGTGCGGAGGGCCGGAGTGAGCAGTTCTTC.

This clonotype was detected many times. V is TRBV2 and J is TRBJ2-1; D is perhaps TRBD1 or TRBD2 (5 bases each). The CDR3 consists of 14 residues. Germline V gene lookup returns CDR1 SNHLY and CDR2 FYNNEI. Trimming cost V 3 bases and J 8 bases, with 14 bases left between them. CDR3 sequence (DNA): TGTGCCAGCAGTGAGAATAGACGGGGCTATGAGCAGTTCTTC. It encodes CASSENRRGYEQFF. Together with reference TRBV2 and TRBJ2-1, the CDR3 gives the full variable domain: EPEVTQTPSHQVTQMGQEVILRCVPISNHLYFYWYRQILGQKVEFLVSFYNNEISEKSEIFDDQFSVERPDGSNFTLKIRSTKLEDSAMYFCASSENRRGYEQFFGPGTRLTVL.

The chain employs TRBV9 and TRBJ2-4; 7 bases line up with TRBD1. Germline trimming cut 3 bases from V and 6 bases from J; bases unmatched to any gene: 3. This CDR3 contains 13 residues. CDR1 and CDR2 from the germline V gene are SGDLS and YYNGEE. CDR3 amino acids: CASSGGTVNIQYF. As DNA, the CDR3 is TGTGCCAGCAGCGGTGGGACAGTAAACATTCAGTACTTC.

The chain has TRBV12-3 or TRBV12-4 and TRBJ2-3; the D gene could be TRBD1 or TRBD2 (7 bases each). The CDR3 loop spans 15 amino acids. The V end was cut by 5 bases, the J end by 4 bases, with 16 bases between. Here the CDR3 reads CASSKTRGGADTQYF. The CDR3 DNA sequence: TGTGCCAGCAGTAAGACCAGGGGGGGGGCAGATACGCAGTATTTT.

This clonotype was detected a few times. The rearrangement links TRBV30 to TRBJ1-4, with a possible D match to TRBD1 (6 bases). Looked up from germline, CDR1 is GTSNPN and CDR2 is SVGIG (reference sequence). The CDR3 spans 14 residues. Trimming took off 4 bases at V and 7 bases at J, with 16 bases between the two ends. CDR3 residues: CAWNLGGRGEKLFF. CDR3 sequence (DNA): TGTGCCTGGAACCTCGGGGGGCGAGGTGAAAAACTGTTTTTT.

This clonotype was observed at least ten times. This chain links TRBV5-1 with TRBJ2-1, with D possibly being TRBD2 (6 bases). Germline V gene lookup returns CDR1 SGHRS and CDR2 YFSETQ. The CDR3 consists of 14 residues. V lost 4 bases, J lost 3 bases, and 11 bases lay in between. As DNA, the CDR3 is TGCGCCAGCAGCGGGAGACTAGACTACAATGAGCAGTTCTTC. This gives the protein CASSGRLDYNEQFF.

Turning to this clonotype: An end of the junction does not agree with germline; a read error may underlie this. The V gene is TRBV12-3 or TRBV12-4, the J gene TRBJ2-2, with 8 bases fitting TRBD1. The CDR3 sequence is 16 residues long. For the CDR3, the DNA is TGTGCCAGCAGTTTACGAGACAGGGGTGGCACCGGGGAGCTGTTATTT. It specifies CASSLRDRGGTGELLF.

The rearrangement uses TRBV21-1 and TRBJ1-1; the table names TRBD1, a call not compared with the DNA. TRBV21-1 is a documented pseudogene. This CDR3 is built from 15 residues. The CDR3 loop reads CASSNGTGLNTEAFF. The CDR3 DNA reads TGTGCCAGCAGCAACGGGACAGGGCTGAACACTGAAGCTTTCTTT.

By proportion, this clonotype is medium-sized. The chain carries TRBV11-1 and TRBJ2-1; 11 bases fit TRBD2. This CDR3 is 14 amino acids long. Unmatched junction bases numbered 0, after V lost 6 bases and J lost 2 bases. CDR1 SGHAT and CDR2 FQDESV come from the germline V gene (reference sequence). In nucleotides, the CDR3 is TGTGCCAGCAGTAGCGGGAGGGCCTACAATGAGCAGTTCTTC. Translated, it gives CASSSGRAYNEQFF. Based on the CDR3 plus reference TRBV11-1 and TRBJ2-1, the full variable domain is EAEVAQSPRYKITEKSQAVAFWCDPISGHATLYWYRQILGQGPELLVQFQDESVVDDSQLPKDRFSAERLKGVDSTLKIQPAELGDSAMYLCASSSGRAYNEQFFGPGTRLTVL.

In its sample, this clonotype was seen once. This chain links TRBV5-1 with TRBJ2-7; 7 nucleotides match TRBD2. Germline assignment: CDR1 SGHRS and CDR2 YFSETQ. The CDR3 totals 14 residues. V trimming: 0 bases; J trimming: 4 bases; junction bases outside the gene matches: 4. The CDR3 region has the DNA TGCGCCAGCAGCTTGGATGGCGGGAGTTACGAGCAGTACTTC. Protein sequence: CASSLDGGSYEQYF.

The rearrangement links TRBV10-3 to TRBJ1-4, with 9 bases that match TRBD1. V trimming: 4 bases; J trimming: 3 bases; junction bases outside the gene matches: 3. The CDR3 covers 15 residues. Germline loops: CDR1 ENHRY, CDR2 SYGVKD. As DNA, the CDR3 is TGTGCCATCAGTGGGGGACAGGGCGCTAATGAAAAACTGTTTTTT. This sequence encodes CAISGGQGANEKLFF.

This clonotype was seen at least ten times. The chain uses TRBV30 and TRBJ1-1; 7 positions match TRBD1. The CDR3 covers 11 residues. Germline V gene lookup returns CDR1 GTSNPN and CDR2 SVGIG (reference sequence). This CDR3 reads CAGTVNTEAFF. CDR3 nucleotide sequence: TGTGCAGGGACAGTGAACACTGAAGCTTTCTTT.

This clonotype has more than one count but fewer than ten. The rearrangement uses TRBV10-2 and TRBJ2-2; D uncertain. V was clipped by 6 bases and J by 1 base, with 6 bases between them. The CDR3 has 13 amino acids. Per germline, CDR1 WSHSY and CDR2 SAAADI. The CDR3 loop reads CASSNMNTGELFF. CDR3 nucleotide sequence: TGCGCCAGCAGCAATATGAACACCGGGGAGCTGTTTTTT.